This TCR beta chain was identified during a study of cytomegalovirus exposure and HLA in healthy donors. Whole-study findings and limits: In a later analysis, at a false discovery rate of 0.05, about 17,000 TCR beta sequences matched HLA alleles. Researchers counted roughly 160 TCR beta chains as cytomegalovirus-associated.

Only a few counts were recorded for this clone. What it binds is not known. It was with 60 Vbeta and 13 Jbeta primers that the PCR ran. Libraries were prepared by immunoSEQ multiplex PCR; TCRdb keeps only in-frame clonotypes and omits some of them. The sample has under 100,000 clones, 55% to 75% seen once. V dropped 1 base and J dropped 9 bases, with 11 bases sitting between them. The CDR3 spans 13 residues. Looked up from germline, CDR1 is SGHRS and CDR2 is YFSETQ. This sequence originates from a woman aged 45-65 years in good health and CMV-seropositive. Sequencing was done on a sample of PBMCs. The chain joins TRBV5-1 to TRBJ2-1; D not certain. CDR3 bases: TGCGCCAGCAGCTTGTCGTCCGGTGGTGAGCAGTTCTTC. Residues: CASSLSSGGEQFF.